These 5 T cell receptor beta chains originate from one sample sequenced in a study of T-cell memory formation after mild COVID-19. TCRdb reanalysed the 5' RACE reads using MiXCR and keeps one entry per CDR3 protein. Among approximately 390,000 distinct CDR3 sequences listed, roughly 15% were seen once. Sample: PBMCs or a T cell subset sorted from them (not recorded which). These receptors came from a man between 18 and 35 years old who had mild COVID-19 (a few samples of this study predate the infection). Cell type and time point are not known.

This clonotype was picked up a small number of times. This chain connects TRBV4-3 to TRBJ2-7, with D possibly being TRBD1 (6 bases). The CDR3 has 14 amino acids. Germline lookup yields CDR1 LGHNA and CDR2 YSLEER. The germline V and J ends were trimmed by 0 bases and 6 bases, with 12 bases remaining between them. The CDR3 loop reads CASSQELSGVEQYF. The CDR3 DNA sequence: TGCGCCAGCAGCCAAGAACTCTCAGGGGTCGAGCAGTACTTC.

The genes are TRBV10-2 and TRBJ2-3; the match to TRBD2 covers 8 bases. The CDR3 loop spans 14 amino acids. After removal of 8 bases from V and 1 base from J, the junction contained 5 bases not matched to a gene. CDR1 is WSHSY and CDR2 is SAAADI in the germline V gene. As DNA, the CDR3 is TGCGCCAGCGGTGTACTAGCGGGCACAGATACGCAGTATTTT. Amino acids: CASGVLAGTDTQYF.

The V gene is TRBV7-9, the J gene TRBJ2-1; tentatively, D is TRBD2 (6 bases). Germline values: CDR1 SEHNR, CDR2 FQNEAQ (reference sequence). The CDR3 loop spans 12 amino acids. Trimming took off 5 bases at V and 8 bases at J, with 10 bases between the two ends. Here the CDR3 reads CASSPWGDEQFF. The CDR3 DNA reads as TGTGCCAGCAGCCCCTGGGGGGATGAGCAGTTCTTC.

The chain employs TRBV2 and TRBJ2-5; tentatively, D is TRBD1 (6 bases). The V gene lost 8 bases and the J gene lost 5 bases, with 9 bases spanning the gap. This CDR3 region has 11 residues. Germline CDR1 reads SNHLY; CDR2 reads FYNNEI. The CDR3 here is CASQGLETQYF. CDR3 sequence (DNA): TGTGCCAGCCAGGGGTTGGAGACCCAGTACTTC. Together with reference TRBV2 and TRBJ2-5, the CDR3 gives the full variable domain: EPEVTQTPSHQVTQMGQEVILRCVPISNHLYFYWYRQILGQKVEFLVSFYNNEISEKSEIFDDQFSVERPDGSNFTLKIRSTKLEDSAMYFCASQGLETQYFGPGTRLLVL.

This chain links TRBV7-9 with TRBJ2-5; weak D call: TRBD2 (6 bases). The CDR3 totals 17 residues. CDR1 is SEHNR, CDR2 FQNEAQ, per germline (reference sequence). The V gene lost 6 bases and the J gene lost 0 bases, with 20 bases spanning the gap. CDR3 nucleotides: TGTGCCAGCAGTCAGCTAGCGCGTGGTGATGACCAAGAGACCCAGTACTTC. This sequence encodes CASSQLARGDDQETQYF. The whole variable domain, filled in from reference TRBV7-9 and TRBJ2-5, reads DTGVSQNPRHKITKRGQNVTFRCDPISEHNRLYWYRQTLGQGPEFLTYFQNEAQLEKSRLLSDRFSAERPKGSFSTLEIQRTEQGDSAMYLCASSQLARGDDQETQYFGPGTRLLVL.